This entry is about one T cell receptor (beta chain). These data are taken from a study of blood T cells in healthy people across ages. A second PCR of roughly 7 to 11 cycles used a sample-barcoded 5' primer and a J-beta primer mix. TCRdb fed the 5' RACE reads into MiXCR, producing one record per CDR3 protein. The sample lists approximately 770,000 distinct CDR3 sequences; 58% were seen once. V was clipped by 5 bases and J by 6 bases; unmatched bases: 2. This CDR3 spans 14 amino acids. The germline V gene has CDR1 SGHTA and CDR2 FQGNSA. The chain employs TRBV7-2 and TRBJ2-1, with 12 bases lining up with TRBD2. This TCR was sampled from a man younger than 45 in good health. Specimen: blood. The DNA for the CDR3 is TGTGCCAGCAGCACGACTAGCGGGAGCAATGAGCAGTTCTTC. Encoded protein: CASSTTSGSNEQFF.